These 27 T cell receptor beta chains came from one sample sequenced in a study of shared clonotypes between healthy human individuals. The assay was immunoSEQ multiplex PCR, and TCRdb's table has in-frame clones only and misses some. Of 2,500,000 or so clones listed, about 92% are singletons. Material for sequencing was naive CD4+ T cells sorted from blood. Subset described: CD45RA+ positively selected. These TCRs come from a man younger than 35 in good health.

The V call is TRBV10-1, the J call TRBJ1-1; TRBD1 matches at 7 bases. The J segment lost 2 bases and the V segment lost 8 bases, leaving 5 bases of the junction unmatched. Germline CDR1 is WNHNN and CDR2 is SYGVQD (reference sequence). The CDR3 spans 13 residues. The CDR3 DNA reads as TGCGCCAGCCGACAGGGCTATAACACTGAAGCTTTCTTT. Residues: CASRQGYNTEAFF.

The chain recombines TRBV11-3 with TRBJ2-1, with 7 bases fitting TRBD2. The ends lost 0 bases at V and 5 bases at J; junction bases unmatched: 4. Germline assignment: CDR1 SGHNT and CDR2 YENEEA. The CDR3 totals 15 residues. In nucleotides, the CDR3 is TGTGCCAGCAGCTTAGATTCGGGGGGAAACAATGAGCAGTTCTTC. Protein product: CASSLDSGGNNEQFF.

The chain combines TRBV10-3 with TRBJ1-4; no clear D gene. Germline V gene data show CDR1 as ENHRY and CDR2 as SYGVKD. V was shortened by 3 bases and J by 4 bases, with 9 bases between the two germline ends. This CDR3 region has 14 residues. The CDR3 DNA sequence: TGTGCCATCAGTGACAGGCTAATTAATGAAAAACTGTTTTTT. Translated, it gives CAISDRLINEKLFF.

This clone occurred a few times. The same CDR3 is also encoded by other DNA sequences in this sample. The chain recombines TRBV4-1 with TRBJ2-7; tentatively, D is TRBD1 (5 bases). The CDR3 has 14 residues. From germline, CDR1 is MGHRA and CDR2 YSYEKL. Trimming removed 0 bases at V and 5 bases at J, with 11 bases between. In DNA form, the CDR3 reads TGCGCCAGCAGCCAAGACAGGGTAGGTCACGAGCAGTACTTC. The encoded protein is CASSQDRVGHEQYF.

CDR3 region: CASSLPWGQGANEQFF. CDR3 in DNA: TGTGCCAGCAGCTTACCTTGGGGACAGGGGGCCAATGAGCAGTTCTTC. The chain has TRBV7-2 and TRBJ2-1; 12 positions match TRBD1. The V and J ends lost 2 bases and 6 bases, in that order; junction bases with no gene match: 5. Germline CDR1 is SGHTA and CDR2 is FQGNSA. CDR3 length: 16 amino acids.

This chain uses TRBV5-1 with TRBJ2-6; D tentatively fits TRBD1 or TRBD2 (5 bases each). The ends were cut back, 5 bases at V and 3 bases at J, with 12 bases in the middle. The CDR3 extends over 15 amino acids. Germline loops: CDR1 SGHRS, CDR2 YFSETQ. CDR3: CASRAGGFGANVLTF. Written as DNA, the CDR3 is TGCGCCAGCAGGGCTGGGGGATTTGGGGCCAACGTCCTGACTTTC.

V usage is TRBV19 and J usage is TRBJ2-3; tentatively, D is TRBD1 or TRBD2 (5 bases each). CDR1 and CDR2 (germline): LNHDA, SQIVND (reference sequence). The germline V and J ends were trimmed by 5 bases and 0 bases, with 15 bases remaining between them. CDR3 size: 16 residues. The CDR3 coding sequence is TGTGCCAGTAGTCCCACCGGGACGGCAAGCACAGATACGCAGTATTTT. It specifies CASSPTGTASTDTQYF.

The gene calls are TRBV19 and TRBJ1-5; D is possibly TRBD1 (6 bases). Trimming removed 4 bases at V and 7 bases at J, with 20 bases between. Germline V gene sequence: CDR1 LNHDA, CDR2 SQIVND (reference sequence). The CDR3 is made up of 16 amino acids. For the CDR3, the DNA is TGTGCCAGTAGTAGCCTAAAAGGGGGATTCGGGCAGCCCCAGCATTTT. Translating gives CASSSLKGGFGQPQHF.

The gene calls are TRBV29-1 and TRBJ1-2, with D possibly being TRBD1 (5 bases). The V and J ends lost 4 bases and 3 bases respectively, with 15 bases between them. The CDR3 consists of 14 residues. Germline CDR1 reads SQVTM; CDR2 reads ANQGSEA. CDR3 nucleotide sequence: TGCAGCGTTGTGGATCGAGGGGTTCACTATGGCTACACCTTC. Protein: CSVVDRGVHYGYTF.

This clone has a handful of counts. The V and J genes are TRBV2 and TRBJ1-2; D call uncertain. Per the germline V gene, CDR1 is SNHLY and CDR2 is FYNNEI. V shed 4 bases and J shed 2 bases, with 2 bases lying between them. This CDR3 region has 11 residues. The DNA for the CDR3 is TGTGCCAGCAGTGGCAACTATGGCTACACCTTC. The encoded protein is CASSGNYGYTF. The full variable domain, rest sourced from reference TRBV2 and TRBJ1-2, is EPEVTQTPSHQVTQMGQEVILRCVPISNHLYFYWYRQILGQKVEFLVSFYNNEISEKSEIFDDQFSVERPDGSNFTLKIRSTKLEDSAMYFCASSGNYGYTFGSGTRLTVV.

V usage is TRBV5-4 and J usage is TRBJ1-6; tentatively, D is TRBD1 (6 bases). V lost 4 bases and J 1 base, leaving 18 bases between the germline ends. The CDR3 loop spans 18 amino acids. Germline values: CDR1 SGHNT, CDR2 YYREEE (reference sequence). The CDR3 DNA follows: TGTGCCAGCAGCCTGCGGACAGCCGCACATTCCTATAATTCACCCCTCCACTTT. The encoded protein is CASSLRTAAHSYNSPLHF.

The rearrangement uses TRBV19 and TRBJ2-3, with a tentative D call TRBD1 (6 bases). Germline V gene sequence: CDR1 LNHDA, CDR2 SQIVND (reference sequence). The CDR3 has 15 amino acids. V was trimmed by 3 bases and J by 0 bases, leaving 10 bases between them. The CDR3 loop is CASSISGVSTDTQYF. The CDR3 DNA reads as TGTGCCAGTAGTATCTCAGGGGTTAGCACAGATACGCAGTATTTT.

The CDR3 sequence is CASSQDGRGSAFF. Here the CDR3 DNA reads TGTGCCAGCAGCCAAGATGGGCGGGGATCTGCTTTCTTT. The V call is TRBV14, the J call TRBJ1-1; no clear D gene. The V and J ends lost 0 bases and 11 bases respectively, with 13 bases between them. Germline V gives CDR1 SGHDN, CDR2 FVKESK. This CDR3 contains 13 residues.

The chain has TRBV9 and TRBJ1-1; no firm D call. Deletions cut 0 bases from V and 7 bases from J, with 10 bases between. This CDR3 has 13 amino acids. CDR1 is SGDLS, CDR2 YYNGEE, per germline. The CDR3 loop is CASSVAQGYEAFF. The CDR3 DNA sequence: TGTGCCAGCAGCGTAGCGCAAGGGTATGAAGCTTTCTTT.

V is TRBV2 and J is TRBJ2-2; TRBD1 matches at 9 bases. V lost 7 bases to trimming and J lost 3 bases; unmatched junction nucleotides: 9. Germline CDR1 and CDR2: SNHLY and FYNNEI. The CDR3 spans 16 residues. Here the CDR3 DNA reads TGTGCCAGCAATTTTCCGGGACAGGGAGACACCGGGGAGCTGTTTTTT. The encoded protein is CASNFPGQGDTGELFF.

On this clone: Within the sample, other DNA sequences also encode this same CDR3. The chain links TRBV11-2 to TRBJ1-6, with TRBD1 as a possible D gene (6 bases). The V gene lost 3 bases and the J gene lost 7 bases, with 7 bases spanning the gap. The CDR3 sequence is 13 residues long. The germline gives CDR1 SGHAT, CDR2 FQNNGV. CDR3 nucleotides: TGTGCCAGCAGCTTGGGGGCGAATTCACCCCTCCACTTT. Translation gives CASSLGANSPLHF.

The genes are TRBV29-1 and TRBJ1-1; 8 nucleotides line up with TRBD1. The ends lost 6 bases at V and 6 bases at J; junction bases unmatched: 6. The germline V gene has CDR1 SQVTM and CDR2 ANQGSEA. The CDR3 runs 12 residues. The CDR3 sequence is CSVSQGVSEAFF. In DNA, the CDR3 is TGCAGCGTATCACAGGGGGTCTCTGAAGCTTTCTTT.

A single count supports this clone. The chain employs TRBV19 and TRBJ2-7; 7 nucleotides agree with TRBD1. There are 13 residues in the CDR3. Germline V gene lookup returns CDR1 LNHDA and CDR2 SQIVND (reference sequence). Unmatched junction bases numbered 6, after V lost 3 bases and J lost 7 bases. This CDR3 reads CASSMRGTAEQYF. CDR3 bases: TGTGCCAGTAGTATGAGGGGGACAGCGGAGCAGTACTTC.

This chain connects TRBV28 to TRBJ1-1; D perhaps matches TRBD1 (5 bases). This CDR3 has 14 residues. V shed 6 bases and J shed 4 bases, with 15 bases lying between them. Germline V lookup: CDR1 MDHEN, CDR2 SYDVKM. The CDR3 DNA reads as TGTGCCAGCAGGGTCACAGGAGGAAGCACTGAAGCTTTCTTT. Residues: CASRVTGGSTEAFF. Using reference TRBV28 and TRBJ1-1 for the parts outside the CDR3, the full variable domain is DVKVTQSSRYLVKRTGEKVFLECVQDMDHENMFWYRQDPGLGLRLIYFSYDVKMKEKGDIPEGYSVSREKKERFSLILESASTNQTSMYLCASRVTGGSTEAFFGQGTRLTVV.

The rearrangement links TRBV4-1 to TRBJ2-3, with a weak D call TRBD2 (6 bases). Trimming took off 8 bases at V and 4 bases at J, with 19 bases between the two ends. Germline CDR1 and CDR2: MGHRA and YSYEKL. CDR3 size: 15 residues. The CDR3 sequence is CASYVAAGSSDTQYF. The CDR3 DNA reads TGCGCCAGCTACGTAGCGGCCGGCTCTTCAGATACGCAGTATTTT.

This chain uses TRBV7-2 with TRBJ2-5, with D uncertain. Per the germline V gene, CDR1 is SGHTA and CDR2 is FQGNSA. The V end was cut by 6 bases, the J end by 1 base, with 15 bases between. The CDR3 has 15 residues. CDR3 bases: TGTGCCAGCAGTCAGGAGTCAGCCCTCCAAGAGACCCAGTACTTC. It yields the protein CASSQESALQETQYF.

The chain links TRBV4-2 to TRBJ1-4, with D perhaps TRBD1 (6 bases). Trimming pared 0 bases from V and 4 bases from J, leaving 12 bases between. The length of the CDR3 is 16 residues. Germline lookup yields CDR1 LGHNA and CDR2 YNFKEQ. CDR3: CASSQERGHSNEKLFF. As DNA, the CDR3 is TGTGCCAGCAGCCAAGAACGGGGACATAGTAATGAAAAACTGTTTTTT.

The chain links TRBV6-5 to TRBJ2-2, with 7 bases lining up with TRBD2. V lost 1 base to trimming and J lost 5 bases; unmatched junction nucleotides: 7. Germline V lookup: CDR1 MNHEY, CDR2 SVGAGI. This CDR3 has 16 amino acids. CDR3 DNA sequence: TGTGCCAGCAGTTACTTTTGGCAGGGAGGGACCGGGGAGCTGTTTTTT. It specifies CASSYFWQGGTGELFF.

The CDR3 protein is CASSQRFGQPYEQYF. The CDR3 DNA sequence: TGTGCCAGCAGCCAACGATTCGGACAGCCCTACGAGCAGTACTTC. The V call is TRBV14, the J call TRBJ2-7, with D tentatively TRBD1 (6 bases). Germline V lookup: CDR1 SGHDN, CDR2 FVKESK. This CDR3 is 15 amino acids long. Trimming took 2 bases from V and 2 from J, leaving 13 bases between them.

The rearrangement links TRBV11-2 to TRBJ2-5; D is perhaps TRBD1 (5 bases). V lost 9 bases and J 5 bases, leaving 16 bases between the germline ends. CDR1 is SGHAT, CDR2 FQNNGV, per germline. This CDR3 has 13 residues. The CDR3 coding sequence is TGTGCCAGTCGTCCAGGGAAGGAGGAGACCCAGTACTTC. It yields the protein CASRPGKEETQYF.

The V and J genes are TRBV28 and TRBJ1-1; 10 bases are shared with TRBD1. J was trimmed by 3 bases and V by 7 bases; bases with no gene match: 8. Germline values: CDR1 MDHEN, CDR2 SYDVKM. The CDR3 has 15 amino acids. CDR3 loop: CASTPLGQGDTEAFF. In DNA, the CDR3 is TGTGCCAGCACCCCTCTTGGACAGGGGGACACTGAAGCTTTCTTT. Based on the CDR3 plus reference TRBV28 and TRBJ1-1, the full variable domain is DVKVTQSSRYLVKRTGEKVFLECVQDMDHENMFWYRQDPGLGLRLIYFSYDVKMKEKGDIPEGYSVSREKKERFSLILESASTNQTSMYLCASTPLGQGDTEAFFGQGTRLTVV.

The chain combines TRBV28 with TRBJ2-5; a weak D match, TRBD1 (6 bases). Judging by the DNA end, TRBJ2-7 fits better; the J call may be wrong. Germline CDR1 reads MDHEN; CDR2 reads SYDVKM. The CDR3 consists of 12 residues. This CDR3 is CASRPTGTEQYF. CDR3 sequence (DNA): TGTGCCAGCAGGCCTACAGGGACCGAGCAGTACTTC.